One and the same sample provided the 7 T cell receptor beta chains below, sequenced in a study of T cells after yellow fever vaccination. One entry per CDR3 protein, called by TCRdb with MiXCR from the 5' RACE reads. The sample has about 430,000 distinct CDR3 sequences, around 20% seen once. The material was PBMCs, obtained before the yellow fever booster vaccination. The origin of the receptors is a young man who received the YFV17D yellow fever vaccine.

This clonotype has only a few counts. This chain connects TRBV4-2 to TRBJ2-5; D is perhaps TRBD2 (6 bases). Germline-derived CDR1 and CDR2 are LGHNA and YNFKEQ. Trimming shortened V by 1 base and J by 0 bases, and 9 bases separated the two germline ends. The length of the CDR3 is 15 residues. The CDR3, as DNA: TGTGCCAGCAGCCAAGGGTCGGGGGACCAAGAGACCCAGTACTTC. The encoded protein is CASSQGSGDQETQYF.

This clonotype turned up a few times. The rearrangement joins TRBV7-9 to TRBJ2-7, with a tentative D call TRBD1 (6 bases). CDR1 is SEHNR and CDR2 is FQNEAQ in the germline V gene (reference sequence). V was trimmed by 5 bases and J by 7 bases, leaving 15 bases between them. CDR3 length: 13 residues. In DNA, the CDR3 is TGTGCCAGCAGCCGGGACACGCTGGGGGAGCAGTACGTC. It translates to CASSRDTLGEQYV.

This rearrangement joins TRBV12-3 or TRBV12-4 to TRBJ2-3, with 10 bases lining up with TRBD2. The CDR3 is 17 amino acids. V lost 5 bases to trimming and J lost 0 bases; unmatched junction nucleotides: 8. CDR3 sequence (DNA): TGTGCCAGCAGTCCACGACTAGCGGGTTCTAGCACAGATACGCAGTATTTT. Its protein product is CASSPRLAGSSTDTQYF.

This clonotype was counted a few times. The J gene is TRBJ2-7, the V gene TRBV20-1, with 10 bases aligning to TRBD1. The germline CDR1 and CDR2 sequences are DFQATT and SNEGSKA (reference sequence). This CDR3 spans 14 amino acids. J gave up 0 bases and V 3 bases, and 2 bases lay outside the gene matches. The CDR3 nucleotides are TGCAGTGCTAGGGGGACAGGGGTCTCCTACGAGCAGTACTTC. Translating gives CSARGTGVSYEQYF.

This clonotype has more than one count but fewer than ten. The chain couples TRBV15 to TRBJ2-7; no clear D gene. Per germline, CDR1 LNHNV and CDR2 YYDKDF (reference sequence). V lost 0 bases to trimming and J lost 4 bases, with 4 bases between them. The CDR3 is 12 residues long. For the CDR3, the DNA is TGTGCCACCAGCAGAGACGGTTACGAGCAGTACTTC. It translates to CATSRDGYEQYF.

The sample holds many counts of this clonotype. Written as DNA, the CDR3 is TGCGCCAGCACCGTAGACGGAGCAAGGACGAACACTGAAGCTTTCTTT. It codes for CASTVDGARTNTEAFF. This chain joins TRBV5-1 and TRBJ1-1; D not resolved. The CDR3 is 16 residues long. Trimming removed 6 bases from V and 1 base from J, with 19 bases in between. Germline V gene data show CDR1 as SGHRS and CDR2 as YFSETQ.

The CDR3 sequence: CASSKMTDSSYEQYV. CDR3 nucleotide sequence: TGTGCCAGCAGTAAGATGACAGATAGCTCCTACGAGCAGTACGTC. The V and J genes are TRBV6-1 and TRBJ2-7, with a weak D call TRBD1 (5 bases). The CDR3 consists of 15 residues. The V end lost 5 bases, the J end lost 0 bases, and 14 bases lay between the germline ends. Germline V CDR1 and CDR2: MNHNS, SASEGT.